This T cell receptor beta chain was found in a study of Graves' ophthalmopathy and Graves' hyperthyroidism (dated by TCRdb to 2017 to 2018). Notes on the research overall: Peripheral blood was collected at initial diagnosis, prior to any treatment. In total, 120 to 150 blood samples were TCR-sequenced: approximately 42 ophthalmopathy, over 70 hyperthyroidism and some 17 hyperthyroidism-to-ophthalmopathy patients. To tell Graves' ophthalmopathy apart from Graves' hyperthyroidism, and to predict which patients would progress to ophthalmopathy, the study relied on TCR beta repertoire signatures. Following sample collection, hyperthyroidism patients were given methimazole at a starting dose of 30 mg daily, and ophthalmopathy patients were given high-dose intravenous methylprednisolone. The independent validation cohort included under 20 hyperthyroidism patients plus 17 patients who later progressed from hyperthyroidism to ophthalmopathy. In about six hyperthyroidism patients, the T-cell repertoire of thyroid tissue was compared with the T-cell repertoire of blood. To explore V-J signatures that distinguish ophthalmopathy from hyperthyroidism, a discovery set of about a hundred patients was enrolled, made up of under 50 with ophthalmopathy and some 58 with stable hyperthyroidism.

The germline V gene supplies CDR1 SGHVT and CDR2 SQSDAQ. Inclusive of the bounding cysteine and phenylalanine, the CDR3 is 13 residues long. This entry keeps only the CDR3 DNA: 39 bases, framed from base 1. Between the V and J ends, shortened by 6 bases and 6 bases respectively, the junction contains 15 bases. TCR beta CDR3 regions were amplified from RNA transcripts for repertoire sequencing. The first round was an RT-PCR using HTBI primers with the Qiagen OneStep RT-PCR kit, and this first round was followed by a second-round multiplex PCR, then size selection and purification. Libraries were sequenced on an Illumina HiSeq2000 using paired-end 100 bp reads. The authors' analysis ran thus. SOAPnuke was used for read processing, and reads with adapters, uncalled bases, a mean Phred below 15, or no exact constant-primer or identifier match were discarded. COPE v1.2.5 was used to merge high-quality paired reads. Each unique nucleotide sequence was treated as a clonotype, and MiTCR v1.1 was used to align the clonotypes to the IMGT TRB V, D and J references. The analysis was limited to V-J combinations with a frequency above 0.0001, which together covered about 99% of repertoires. A TCR clonal expansion and chaos score per V-J combination was defined as the ratio of F50 clonal expansion to chaos observed in the TCRdist matrix. Welch's t-statistics and random forest were used to narrow the features down to 13 V-J combinations, which were then fed into a naive Bayes classifier. The similarity between thyroid and blood repertoires was quantified using the Morisita-Horn index. Starting from the raw public reads, TCRdb applied fastp trimming at Q25, assembled clones with MiXCR and retained in-frame beta chains. Rows are unified per CDR3 protein, each entry keeping the most common DNA and genes. In this record, the V and J calls reflect TCRdb's handling and not the investigators' own analysis. Across this sample there are about 660,000 distinct CDR3 sequences, with roughly 39% seen only once. The top ten constitute 2.5% to 3.5% of the sample.

Notes on this clonotype: The antigen it binds to is not known. No base qualities exist here, and no much larger clone lies one base off it.

Broad study findings and their caveats: No statistical method was used to predetermine the sample size, and group allocation was not hidden from the investigators. In validation, the model predicted ophthalmopathy progression with about 70% sensitivity and 72.22% specificity; 12 predicted patients were CT-confirmed with GO in a median of around 6.5 months. Most of the expanded thyroid clonotypes with a frequency above 0.001 were also detected in blood, and it was suggested that the thyroid immune response may be reflected by blood repertoires. In cross-validation, the 13-signature model distinguished ophthalmopathy from stable hyperthyroidism with about 87% sensitivity and roughly 81% specificity, and in the test set the corresponding values were about 80% and 75%.

Ophthalmopathy patients were characterized by moderately to severely active disease, a Clinical Activity Score of at least 3, a NOSPECS grade of at least 4, and a disease duration under 3 months. Patients with other autoimmune diseases, uncontrolled infections, pregnancy or lactation were excluded from the study. Diagnosis was based on clinical symptoms, serum thyroxine, TRAb, thyroid ultrasound and orbital computed tomography. Ficoll-Paque density gradient centrifugation was used to isolate PBMCs from about 10 ml of fresh peripheral blood. Total RNA was extracted using Trizol reagent, and RNA quality was checked on an Agilent 2100 Bioanalyzer.

Sequenced material: peripheral blood. The sequence was collected from an adult man with Graves' ophthalmopathy. The chain was built from TRBV7-4 and TRBJ2-7; no D gene can be assigned with confidence. The nucleotides read TGTGCCAGCAGAGATTCGCTAGGACGCGAGCAGTACTTC. The encoded protein is CASRDSLGREQYF.